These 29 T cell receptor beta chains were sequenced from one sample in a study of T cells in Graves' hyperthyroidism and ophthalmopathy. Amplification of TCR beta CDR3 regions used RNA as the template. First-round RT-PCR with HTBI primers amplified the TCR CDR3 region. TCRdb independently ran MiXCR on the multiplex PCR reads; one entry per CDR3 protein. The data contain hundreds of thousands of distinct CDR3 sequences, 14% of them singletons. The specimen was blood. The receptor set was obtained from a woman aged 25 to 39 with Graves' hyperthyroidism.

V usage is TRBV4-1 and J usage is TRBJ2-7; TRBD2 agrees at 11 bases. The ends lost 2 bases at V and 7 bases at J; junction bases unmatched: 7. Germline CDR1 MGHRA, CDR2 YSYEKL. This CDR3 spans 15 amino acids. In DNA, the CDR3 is TGCGCCAGCAGCCAATTAGCGGGAGGGCCAGATGAGCAGTACTTC. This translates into CASSQLAGGPDEQYF.

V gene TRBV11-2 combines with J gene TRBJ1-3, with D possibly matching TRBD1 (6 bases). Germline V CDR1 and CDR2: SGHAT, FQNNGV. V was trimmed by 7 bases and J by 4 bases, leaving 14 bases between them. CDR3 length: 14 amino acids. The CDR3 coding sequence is TGTGCCAGCACCATGGGGGGGGCCGGAAACACCATATATTTT. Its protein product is CASTMGGAGNTIYF.

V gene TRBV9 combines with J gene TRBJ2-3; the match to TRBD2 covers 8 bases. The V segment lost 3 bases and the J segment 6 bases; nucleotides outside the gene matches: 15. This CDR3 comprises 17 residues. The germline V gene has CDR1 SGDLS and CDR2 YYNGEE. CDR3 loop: CASSGAPSGRSMDTQYF. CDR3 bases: TGTGCCAGCAGCGGCGCCCCAAGCGGGAGAAGTATGGATACGCAGTATTTT.

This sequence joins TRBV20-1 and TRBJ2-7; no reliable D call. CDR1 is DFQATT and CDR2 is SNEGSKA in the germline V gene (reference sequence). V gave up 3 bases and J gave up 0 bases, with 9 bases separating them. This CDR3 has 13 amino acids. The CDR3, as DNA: TGCAGTGCTAGGAAGAAGAGCTCCTACGAGCAGTACTTC. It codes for CSARKKSSYEQYF.

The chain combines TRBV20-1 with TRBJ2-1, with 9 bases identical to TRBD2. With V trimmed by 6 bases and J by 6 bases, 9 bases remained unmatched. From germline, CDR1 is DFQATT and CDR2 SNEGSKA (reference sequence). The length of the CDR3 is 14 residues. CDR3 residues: CSAPGAGGPNEQFF. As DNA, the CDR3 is TGCAGTGCCCCGGGGGCGGGAGGGCCCAATGAGCAGTTCTTC.

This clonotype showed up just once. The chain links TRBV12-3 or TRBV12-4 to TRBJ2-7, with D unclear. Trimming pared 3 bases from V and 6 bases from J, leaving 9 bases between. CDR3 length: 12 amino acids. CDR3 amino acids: CASSLWGIEQYF. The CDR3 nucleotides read TGTGCCAGCAGTTTGTGGGGAATCGAGCAGTACTTC.

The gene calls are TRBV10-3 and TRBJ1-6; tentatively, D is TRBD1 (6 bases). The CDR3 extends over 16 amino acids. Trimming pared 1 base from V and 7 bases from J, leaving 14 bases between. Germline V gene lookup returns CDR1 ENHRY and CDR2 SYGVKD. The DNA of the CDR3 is TGTGCCATCAGTGAGTTCCGGGACACCCAAAATTCACCCCTCCACTTT. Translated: CAISEFRDTQNSPLHF.

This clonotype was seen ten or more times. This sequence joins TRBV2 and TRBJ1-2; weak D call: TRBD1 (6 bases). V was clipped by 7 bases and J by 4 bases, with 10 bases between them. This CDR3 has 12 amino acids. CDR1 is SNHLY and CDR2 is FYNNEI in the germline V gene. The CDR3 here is CASTPDSYGYTF. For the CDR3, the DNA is TGTGCCAGCACCCCGGACAGCTATGGCTACACCTTC.

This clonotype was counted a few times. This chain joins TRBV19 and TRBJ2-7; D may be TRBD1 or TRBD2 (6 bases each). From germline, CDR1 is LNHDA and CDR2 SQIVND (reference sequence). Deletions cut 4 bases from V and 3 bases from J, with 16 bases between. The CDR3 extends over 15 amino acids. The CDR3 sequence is CASSTRPGANYEQYF. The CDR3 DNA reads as TGTGCCAGTAGTACCCGGCCGGGGGCCAACTACGAGCAGTACTTC.

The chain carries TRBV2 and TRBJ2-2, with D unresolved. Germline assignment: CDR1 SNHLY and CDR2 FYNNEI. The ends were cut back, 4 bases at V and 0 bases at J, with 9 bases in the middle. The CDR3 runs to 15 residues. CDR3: CASSAVRPNTGELFF. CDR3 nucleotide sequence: TGTGCCAGCAGTGCCGTCCGTCCGAACACCGGGGAGCTGTTTTTT.

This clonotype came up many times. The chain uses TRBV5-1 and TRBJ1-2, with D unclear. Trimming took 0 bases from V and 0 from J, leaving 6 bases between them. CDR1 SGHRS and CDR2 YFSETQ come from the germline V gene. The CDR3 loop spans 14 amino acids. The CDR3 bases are TGCGCCAGCAGCTTGGATCTAGCTAACTATGGCTACACCTTC. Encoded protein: CASSLDLANYGYTF.

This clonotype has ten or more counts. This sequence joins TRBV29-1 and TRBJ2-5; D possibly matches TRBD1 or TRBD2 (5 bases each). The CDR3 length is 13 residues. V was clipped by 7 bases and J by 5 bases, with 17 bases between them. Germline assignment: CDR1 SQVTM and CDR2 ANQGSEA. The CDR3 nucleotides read TGCAGCGCCGCAGGGACCCTAGGGGAGACCCAGTACTTC. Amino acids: CSAAGTLGETQYF.

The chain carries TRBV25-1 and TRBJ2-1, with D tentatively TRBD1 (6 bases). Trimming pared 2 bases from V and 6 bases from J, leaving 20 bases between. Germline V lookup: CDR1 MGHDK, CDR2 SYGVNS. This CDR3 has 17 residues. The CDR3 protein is CASSEDRFSSLGNEQFF. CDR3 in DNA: TGTGCCAGCAGTGAAGACAGGTTTTCATCATTGGGCAATGAGCAGTTCTTC.

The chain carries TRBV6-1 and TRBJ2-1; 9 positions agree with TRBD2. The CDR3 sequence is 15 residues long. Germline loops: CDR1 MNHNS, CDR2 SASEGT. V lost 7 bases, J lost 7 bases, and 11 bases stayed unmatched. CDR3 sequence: CASKEAGGGANEQFF. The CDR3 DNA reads TGTGCCAGCAAGGAGGCGGGAGGGGGGGCTAATGAGCAGTTCTTC.

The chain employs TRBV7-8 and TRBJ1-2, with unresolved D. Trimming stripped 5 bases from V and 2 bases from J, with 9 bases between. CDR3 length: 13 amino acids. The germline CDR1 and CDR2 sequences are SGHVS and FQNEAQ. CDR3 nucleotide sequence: TGTGCCAGCAGCGAAGACGGCAACTATGGCTACACCTTC. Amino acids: CASSEDGNYGYTF.

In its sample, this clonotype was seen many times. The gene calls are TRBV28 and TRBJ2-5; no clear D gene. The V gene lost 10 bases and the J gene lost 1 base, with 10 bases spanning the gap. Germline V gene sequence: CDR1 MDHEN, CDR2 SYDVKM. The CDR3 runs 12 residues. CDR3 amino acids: CATNLRQETQYF. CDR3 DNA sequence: TGTGCCACGAACTTGCGCCAAGAGACCCAGTACTTC.

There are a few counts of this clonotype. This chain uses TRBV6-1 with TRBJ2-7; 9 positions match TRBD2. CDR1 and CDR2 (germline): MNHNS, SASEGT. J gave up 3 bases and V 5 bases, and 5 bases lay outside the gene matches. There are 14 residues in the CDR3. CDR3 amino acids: CASSLKAGGYEQYF. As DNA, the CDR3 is TGTGCCAGCAGTTTAAAAGCGGGGGGCTACGAGCAGTACTTC.

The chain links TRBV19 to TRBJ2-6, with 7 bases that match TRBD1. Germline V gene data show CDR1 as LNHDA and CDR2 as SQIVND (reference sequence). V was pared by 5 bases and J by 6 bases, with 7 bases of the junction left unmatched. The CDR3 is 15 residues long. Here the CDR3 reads CASSSSGTAANVLTF. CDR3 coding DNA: TGTGCCAGTAGTTCCTCCGGGACAGCGGCCAACGTCCTGACTTTC.

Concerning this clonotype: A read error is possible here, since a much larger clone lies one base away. CDR3 coding DNA: TGTGCCAGCAGTTACATCGACGAGCAGTACTTC. The encoded protein is CASSYIDEQYF. This chain uses TRBV28 with TRBJ2-7, with no clear D. The V and J ends lost 4 bases and 5 bases respectively, with 6 bases between them. The CDR3 consists of 11 residues. Germline lookup yields CDR1 MDHEN and CDR2 SYDVKM.

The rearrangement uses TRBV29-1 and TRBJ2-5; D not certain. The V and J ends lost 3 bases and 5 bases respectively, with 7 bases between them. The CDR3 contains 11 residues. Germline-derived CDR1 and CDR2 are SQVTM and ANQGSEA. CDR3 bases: TGCAGCGTTGATAGGGCGGAGACCCAGTACTTC. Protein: CSVDRAETQYF.

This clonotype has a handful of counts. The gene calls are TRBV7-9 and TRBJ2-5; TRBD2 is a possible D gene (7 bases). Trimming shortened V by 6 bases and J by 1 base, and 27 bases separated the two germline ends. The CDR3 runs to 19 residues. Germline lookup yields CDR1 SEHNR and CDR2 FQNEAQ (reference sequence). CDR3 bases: TGTGCCAGCAGGTGGACAGCGGGACTTATTGATAAAGTCCAAGAGACCCAGTACTTC. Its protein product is CASRWTAGLIDKVQETQYF.

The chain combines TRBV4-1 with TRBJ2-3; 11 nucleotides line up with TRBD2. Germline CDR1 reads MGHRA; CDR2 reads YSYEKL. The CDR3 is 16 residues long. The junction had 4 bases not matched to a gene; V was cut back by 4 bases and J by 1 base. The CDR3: CASSRGLADRTDTQYF. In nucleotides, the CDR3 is TGCGCCAGCAGCCGGGGACTAGCGGACCGCACAGATACGCAGTATTTT.

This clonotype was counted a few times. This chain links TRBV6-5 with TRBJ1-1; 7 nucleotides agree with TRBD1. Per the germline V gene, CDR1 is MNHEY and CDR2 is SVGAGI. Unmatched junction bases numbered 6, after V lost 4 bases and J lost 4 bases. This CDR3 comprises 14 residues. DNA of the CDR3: TGTGCCAGCAGTTCGAGGGGGCGCCCCACTGAAGCTTTCTTT. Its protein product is CASSSRGRPTEAFF.

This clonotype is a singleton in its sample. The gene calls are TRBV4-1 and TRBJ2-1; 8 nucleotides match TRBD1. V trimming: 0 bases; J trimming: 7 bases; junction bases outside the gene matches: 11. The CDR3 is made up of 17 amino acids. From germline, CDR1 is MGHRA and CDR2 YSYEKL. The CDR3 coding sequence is TGCGCCAGCAGCCAAGATTCAAGGCAGGGGGCGTGGAATGAGCAGTTCTTC. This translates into CASSQDSRQGAWNEQFF.

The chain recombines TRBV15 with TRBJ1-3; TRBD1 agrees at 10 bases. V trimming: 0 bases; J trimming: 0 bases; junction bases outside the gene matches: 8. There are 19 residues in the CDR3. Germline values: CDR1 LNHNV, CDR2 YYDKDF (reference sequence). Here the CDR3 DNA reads TGTGCCACCAGCAGAGAGGGACAGGGGTGGAGGAGCTCTGGAAACACCATATATTTT. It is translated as CATSREGQGWRSSGNTIYF.

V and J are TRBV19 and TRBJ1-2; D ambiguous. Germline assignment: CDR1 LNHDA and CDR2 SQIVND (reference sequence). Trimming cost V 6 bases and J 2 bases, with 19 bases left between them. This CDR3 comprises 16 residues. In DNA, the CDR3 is TGTGCCAGTAGGCCCGGGTTTCAGAAAACGAACTATGGCTACACCTTC. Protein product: CASRPGFQKTNYGYTF.

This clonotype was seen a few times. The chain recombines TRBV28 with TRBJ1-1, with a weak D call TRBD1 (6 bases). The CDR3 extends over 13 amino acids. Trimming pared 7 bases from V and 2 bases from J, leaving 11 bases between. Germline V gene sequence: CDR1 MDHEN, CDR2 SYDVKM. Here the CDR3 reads CASIEGVNTEAFF. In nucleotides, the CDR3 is TGTGCCAGCATTGAGGGGGTTAACACTGAAGCTTTCTTT.

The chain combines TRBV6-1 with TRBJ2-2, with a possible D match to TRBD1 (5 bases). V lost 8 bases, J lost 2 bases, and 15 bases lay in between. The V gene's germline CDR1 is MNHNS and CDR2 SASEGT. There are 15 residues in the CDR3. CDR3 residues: CASSLGQTNTGELFF. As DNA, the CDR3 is TGTGCCAGCTCTTTGGGGCAAACAAACACCGGGGAGCTGTTTTTT.

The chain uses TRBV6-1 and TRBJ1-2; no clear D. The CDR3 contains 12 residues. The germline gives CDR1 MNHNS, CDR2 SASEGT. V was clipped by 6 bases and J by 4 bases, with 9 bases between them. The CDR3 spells CASSDPGYGYTF. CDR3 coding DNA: TGTGCCAGCAGCGACCCCGGCTATGGCTACACCTTC.